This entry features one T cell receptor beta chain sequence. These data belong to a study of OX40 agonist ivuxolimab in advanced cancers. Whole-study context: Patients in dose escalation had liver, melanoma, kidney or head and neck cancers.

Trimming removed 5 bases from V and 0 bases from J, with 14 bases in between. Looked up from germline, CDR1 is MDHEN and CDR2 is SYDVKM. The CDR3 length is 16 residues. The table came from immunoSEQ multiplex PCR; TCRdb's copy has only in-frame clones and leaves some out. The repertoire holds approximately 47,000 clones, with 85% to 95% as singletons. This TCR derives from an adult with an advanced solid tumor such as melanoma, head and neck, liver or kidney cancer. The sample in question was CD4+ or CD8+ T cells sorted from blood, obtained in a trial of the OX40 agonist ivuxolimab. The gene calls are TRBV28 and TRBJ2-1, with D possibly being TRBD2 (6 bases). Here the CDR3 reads CASSMGLPSSYNEQFF. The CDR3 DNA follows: TGTGCCAGCAGTATGGGACTTCCGAGCTCCTACAATGAGCAGTTCTTC.